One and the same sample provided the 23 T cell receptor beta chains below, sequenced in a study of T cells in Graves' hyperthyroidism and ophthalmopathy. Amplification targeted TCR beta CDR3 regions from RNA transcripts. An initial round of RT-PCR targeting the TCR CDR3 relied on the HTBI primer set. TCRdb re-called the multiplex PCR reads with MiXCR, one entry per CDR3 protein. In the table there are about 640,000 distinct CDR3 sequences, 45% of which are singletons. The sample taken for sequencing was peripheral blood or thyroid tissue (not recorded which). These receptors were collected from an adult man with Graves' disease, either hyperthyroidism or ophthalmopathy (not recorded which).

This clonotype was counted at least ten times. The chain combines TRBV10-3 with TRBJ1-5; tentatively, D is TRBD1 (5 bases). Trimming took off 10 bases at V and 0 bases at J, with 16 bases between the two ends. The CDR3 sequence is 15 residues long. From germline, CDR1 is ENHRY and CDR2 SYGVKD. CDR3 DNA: TGTGCCAGCAGGGAGACGGGTTATAGCAATCAGCCCCAGCATTTT. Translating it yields CASRETGYSNQPQHF.

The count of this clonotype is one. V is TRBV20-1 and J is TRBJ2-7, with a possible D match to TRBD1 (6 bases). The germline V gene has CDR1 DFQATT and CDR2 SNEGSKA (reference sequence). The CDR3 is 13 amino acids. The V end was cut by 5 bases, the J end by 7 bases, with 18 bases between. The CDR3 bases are TGCAGTGCTGCTCCAGGGGTGGCGTTAGAGCAGTACTTC. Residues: CSAAPGVALEQYF.

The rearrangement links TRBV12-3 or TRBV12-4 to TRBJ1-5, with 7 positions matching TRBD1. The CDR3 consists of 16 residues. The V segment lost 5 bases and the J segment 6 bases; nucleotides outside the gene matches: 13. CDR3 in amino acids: CASSPRGQGVVQPQHF. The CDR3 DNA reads TGTGCCAGCAGTCCCCGAGGCCAGGGGGTTGTTCAGCCCCAGCATTTT.

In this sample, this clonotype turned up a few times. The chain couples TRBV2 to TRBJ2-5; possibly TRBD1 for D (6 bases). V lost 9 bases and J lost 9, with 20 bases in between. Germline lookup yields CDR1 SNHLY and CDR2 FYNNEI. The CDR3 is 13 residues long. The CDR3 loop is CASSGVLGQPQYF. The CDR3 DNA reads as TGTGCCAGTTCAGGGGTGCTTGGGCAGCCCCAGTACTTC.

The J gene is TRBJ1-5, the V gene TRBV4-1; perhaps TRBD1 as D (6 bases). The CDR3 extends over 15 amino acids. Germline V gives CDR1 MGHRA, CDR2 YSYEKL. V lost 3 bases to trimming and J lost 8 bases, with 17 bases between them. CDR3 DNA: TGCGCCAGCAGCCAGAGGCAGGGGCGAATGGAGCCCCAGCATTTT. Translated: CASSQRQGRMEPQHF.

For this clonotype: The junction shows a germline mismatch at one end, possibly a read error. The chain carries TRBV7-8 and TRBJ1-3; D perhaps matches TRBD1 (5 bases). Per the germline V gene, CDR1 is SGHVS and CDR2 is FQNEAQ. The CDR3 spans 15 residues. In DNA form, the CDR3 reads TGCGCCAGCAGCCAAGACCGGACACTTGGAAACACCATATATTTT. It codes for CASSQDRTLGNTIYF. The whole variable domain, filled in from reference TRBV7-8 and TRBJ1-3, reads GAGVSQSPRYKVAKRGQDVALRCDPISGHVSLFWYQQALGQGPEFLTYFQNEAQLDKSGLPSDRFFAERPEGSVSTLKIQRTQQEDSAVYLCASSQDRTLGNTIYFGEGSWLTVV.

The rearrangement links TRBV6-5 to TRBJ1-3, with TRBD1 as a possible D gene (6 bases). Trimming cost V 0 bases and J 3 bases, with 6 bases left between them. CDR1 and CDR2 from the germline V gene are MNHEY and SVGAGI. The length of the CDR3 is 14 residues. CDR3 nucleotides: TGTGCCAGCAGTTACTCAGGGGGTGGAAACACCATATATTTT. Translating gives CASSYSGGGNTIYF.

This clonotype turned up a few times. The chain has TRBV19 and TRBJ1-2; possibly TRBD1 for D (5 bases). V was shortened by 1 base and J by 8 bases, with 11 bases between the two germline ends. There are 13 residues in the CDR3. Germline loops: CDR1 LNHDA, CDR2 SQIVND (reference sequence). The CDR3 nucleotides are TGTGCCAGTAGTATAGCGGAGAGGGACGGCTACACCTTC. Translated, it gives CASSIAERDGYTF.

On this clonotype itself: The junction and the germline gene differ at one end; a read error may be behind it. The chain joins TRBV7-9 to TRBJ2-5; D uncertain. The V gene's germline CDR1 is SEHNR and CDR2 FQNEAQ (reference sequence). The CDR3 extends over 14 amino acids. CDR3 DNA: TGCGCCAGCAGCCCAACTGCACCCTCCGAGACCCAGTACTTC. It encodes CASSPTAPSETQYF.

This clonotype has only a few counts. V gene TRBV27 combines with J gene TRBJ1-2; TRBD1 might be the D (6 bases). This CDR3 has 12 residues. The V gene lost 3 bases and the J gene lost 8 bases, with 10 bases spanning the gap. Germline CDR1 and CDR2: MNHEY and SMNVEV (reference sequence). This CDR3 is CASSLGGAGYTF. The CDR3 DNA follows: TGTGCCAGCAGTTTGGGGGGGGCCGGCTACACCTTC.

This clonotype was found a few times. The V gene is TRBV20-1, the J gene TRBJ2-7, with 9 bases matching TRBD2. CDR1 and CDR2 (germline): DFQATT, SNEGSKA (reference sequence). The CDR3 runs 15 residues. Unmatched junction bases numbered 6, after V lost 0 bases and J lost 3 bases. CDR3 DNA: TGCAGTGCTAGAGATCTGCCTAGCGGGGTCTACGAGCAGTACTTC. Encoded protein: CSARDLPSGVYEQYF.

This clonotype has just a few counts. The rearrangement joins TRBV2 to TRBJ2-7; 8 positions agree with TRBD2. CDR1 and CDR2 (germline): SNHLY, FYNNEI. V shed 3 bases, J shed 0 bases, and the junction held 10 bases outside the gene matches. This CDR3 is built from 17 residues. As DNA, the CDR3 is TGTGCCAGCAGTGAGCTTCTCGGACTAGCTACCTCCTACGAGCAGTACTTC. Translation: CASSELLGLATSYEQYF.

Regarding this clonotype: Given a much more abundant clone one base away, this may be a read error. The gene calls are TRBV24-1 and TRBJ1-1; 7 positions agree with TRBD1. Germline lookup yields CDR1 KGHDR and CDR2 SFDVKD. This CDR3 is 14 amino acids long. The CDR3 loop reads CAISESGTVTEAFF. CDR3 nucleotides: TGTGCCATCAGTGAGTCAGGGACAGTGACTGAAGCTTTCTTT.

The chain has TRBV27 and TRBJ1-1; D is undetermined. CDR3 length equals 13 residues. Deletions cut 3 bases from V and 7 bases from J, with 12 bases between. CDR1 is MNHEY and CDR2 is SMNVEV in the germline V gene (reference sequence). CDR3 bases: TGTGCCAGCAGTTTTTCTGGAGGGAGTGAAGCTTTCTTT. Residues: CASSFSGGSEAFF.

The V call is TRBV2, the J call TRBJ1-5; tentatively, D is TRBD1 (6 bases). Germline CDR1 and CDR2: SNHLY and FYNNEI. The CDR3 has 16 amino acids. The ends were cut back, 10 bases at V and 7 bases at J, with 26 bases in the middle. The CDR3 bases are TGTGCCACCAAAACAGCCAGTGAGGGGGGAGGCCAGCCCCAGCATTTT. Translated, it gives CATKTASEGGGQPQHF.

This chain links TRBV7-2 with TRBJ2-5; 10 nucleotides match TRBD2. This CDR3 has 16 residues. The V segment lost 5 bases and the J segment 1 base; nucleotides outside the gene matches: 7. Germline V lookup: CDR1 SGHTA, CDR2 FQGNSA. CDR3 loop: CASSPGLAVAQETQYF. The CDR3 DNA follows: TGTGCCAGCAGCCCTGGACTAGCGGTAGCCCAAGAGACCCAGTACTTC.

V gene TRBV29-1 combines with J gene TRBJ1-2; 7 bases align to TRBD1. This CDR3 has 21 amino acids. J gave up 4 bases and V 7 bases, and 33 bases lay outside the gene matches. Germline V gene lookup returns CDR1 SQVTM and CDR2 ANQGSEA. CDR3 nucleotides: TGCAGCGCAGGATCAAGGGGGCGGTGCACGTTGGCCAGAACGACTAGCTATGGCTACACCTTC. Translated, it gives CSAGSRGRCTLARTTSYGYTF.

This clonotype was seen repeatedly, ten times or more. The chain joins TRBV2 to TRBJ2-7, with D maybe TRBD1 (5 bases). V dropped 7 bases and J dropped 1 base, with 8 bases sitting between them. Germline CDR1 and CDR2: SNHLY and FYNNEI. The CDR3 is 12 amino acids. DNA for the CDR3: TGTGCCAGCATCGGACAATCCTACGAGCAGTACTTC. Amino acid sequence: CASIGQSYEQYF.

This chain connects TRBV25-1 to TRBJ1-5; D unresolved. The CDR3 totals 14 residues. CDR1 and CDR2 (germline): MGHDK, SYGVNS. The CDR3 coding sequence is TGTGCTAGACCTCTCGCCGAACACAATCAGCCCCAGCATTTT. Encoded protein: CARPLAEHNQPQHF.

The CDR3 DNA sequence: TGTGCCAGCAGCTCACTAGCCCCCGGGACAGGGGCTGCGACCGGGGAGCTGTTTTTT. Translation gives CASSSLAPGTGAATGELFF. The chain joins TRBV11-1 to TRBJ2-2, with 10 bases aligning to TRBD1. The CDR3 covers 19 residues. After removal of 4 bases from V and 5 bases from J, the junction contained 16 bases not matched to a gene. Germline V gene data show CDR1 as SGHAT and CDR2 as FQDESV (reference sequence).

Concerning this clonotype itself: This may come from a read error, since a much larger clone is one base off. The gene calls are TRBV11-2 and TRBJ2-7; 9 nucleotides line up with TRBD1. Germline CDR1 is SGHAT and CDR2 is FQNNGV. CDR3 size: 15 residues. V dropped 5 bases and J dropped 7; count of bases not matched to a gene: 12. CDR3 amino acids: CASSPRTGVRREQYF. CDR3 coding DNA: TGTGCCAGCAGCCCAAGGACAGGGGTTAGGCGGGAGCAGTACTTC.

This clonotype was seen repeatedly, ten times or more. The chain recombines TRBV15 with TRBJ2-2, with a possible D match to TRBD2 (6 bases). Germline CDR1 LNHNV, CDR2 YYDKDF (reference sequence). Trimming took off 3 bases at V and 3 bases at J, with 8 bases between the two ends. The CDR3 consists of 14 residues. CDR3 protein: CATSRPGDTGELFF. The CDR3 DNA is TGTGCCACCAGCAGGCCGGGGGACACCGGGGAGCTGTTTTTT. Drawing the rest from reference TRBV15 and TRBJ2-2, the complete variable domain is DAMVIQNPRYQVTQFGKPVTLSCSQTLNHNVMYWYQQKSSQAPKLLFHYYDKDFNNEADTPDNFQSRRPNTSFCFLDIRSPGLGDTAMYLCATSRPGDTGELFFGEGSRLTVL.

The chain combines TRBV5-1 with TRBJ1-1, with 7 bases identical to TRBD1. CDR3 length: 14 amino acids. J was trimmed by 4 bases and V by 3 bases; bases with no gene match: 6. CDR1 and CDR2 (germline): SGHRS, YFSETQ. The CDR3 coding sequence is TGCGCCAGCAGCTCGAAACCAGGGGGCACTGAAGCTTTCTTT. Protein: CASSSKPGGTEAFF. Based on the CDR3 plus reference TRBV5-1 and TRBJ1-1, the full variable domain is KAGVTQTPRYLIKTRGQQVTLSCSPISGHRSVSWYQQTPGQGLQFLFEYFSETQRNKGNFPGRFSGRQFSNSRSEMNVSTLELGDSALYLCASSSKPGGTEAFFGQGTRLTVV.